These 5 T cell receptor beta chains were all obtained from the same sample, sequenced in a study of blood T cell repertoires in COVID-19. Some clones are missing from TCRdb's copy, which holds only in-frame ones; the method was immunoSEQ multiplex PCR. This table holds about 150,000 clones, roughly 85% found once. Sequenced sample: peripheral blood. All receptors derive from a human donor in a cohort sampled during active COVID-19.

This chain links TRBV11-2 with TRBJ2-3; no definite D call. The germline V and J ends were trimmed by 1 base and 6 bases, with 5 bases remaining between them. Germline V lookup: CDR1 SGHAT, CDR2 FQNNGV. The CDR3 is 12 amino acids. CDR3 sequence: CASSLVVDTQYF. The CDR3 nucleotides read TGTGCCAGCAGCTTAGTAGTGGATACGCAGTATTTT.

This chain connects TRBV10-3 to TRBJ2-3; D gene unclear. This CDR3 is 13 amino acids long. V lost 8 bases to trimming and J lost 3 bases, with 12 bases between them. Germline V gene data show CDR1 as ENHRY and CDR2 as SYGVKD. The CDR3 DNA reads as TGTGCCATCCGTTTTGCAGATACAGATACGCAGTATTTT. Translated: CAIRFADTDTQYF.

The chain employs TRBV30 and TRBJ2-6, with D possibly being TRBD2 (5 bases). The CDR3 is 15 residues long. The ends were cut back, 5 bases at V and 4 bases at J, with 15 bases in the middle. Germline CDR1 GTSNPN, CDR2 SVGIG (reference sequence). The CDR3 DNA reads TGTGCCTGGGCAGCCCCGGGATACGGGGCCAACGTCCTGACTTTC. Its translation is CAWAAPGYGANVLTF.

This chain connects TRBV20-1 to TRBJ2-2; maybe TRBD1 (5 bases). This CDR3 region has 11 residues. CDR1 and CDR2 (germline): DFQATT, SNEGSKA (reference sequence). Trimming left V 5 bases short and J 11 bases short, with 12 bases between. The CDR3 protein is CSASWGTELFF. The CDR3 bases are TGCAGTGCTTCGTGGGGCACCGAGCTGTTTTTT.

A remark on this clone: It may be a read error: a sequence one base away is much more abundant. CDR3: CASSLAGMNTEAFF. CDR3 nucleotides: TGTGCCAGCAGCTTGGCAGGGATGAACACTGAAGCTTTCTTT. This sequence joins TRBV7-9 and TRBJ1-1; D possibly corresponds to TRBD1 (5 bases). Germline loops: CDR1 SEHNR, CDR2 FQNEAQ (reference sequence). The CDR3 sequence is 14 residues long. Trimming shortened V by 3 bases and J by 0 bases, and 8 bases separated the two germline ends.